The 26 T cell receptor beta chains presented below share a single source sample, sequenced in a study of T cells in Graves' hyperthyroidism and ophthalmopathy. TCR beta CDR3 regions were amplified from RNA. The HTBI primer set was used in a first-round RT-PCR of the TCR CDR3. TCRdb called the multiplex PCR reads again in MiXCR, with one record for every CDR3 protein. This sample has approximately 870,000 distinct CDR3 sequences, with around 38% found just once. The specimen sequenced was blood. The receptors were sampled from a man aged 18 to 29 with Graves' hyperthyroidism.

This clonotype occurred many times. V and J are TRBV7-9 and TRBJ2-7, with D perhaps matching TRBD1 (5 bases). V was pared by 1 base and J by 5 bases, with 9 bases between. CDR1 and CDR2 from the germline V gene are SEHNR and FQNEAQ (reference sequence). CDR3 length: 13 amino acids. In nucleotides, the CDR3 is TGTGCCAGCAGCTTAGAAGGGGTCCACGAGCAGTACTTC. Translating gives CASSLEGVHEQYF.

The chain combines TRBV29-1 with TRBJ1-1, with 7 bases matching TRBD1. Trimming took 8 bases from V and 0 from J; bases not matched to a gene: 6. Germline V gene data show CDR1 as SQVTM and CDR2 as ANQGSEA. The CDR3 length is 13 residues. Here the CDR3 DNA reads TGCAGCCAAGAAGGGACAGTGAACACTGAAGCTTTCTTT. Its translation is CSQEGTVNTEAFF.

This clonotype was seen repeatedly, ten times or more. The CDR3 sequence: CATRDAYSNQPQHF. DNA of the CDR3: TGTGCCACCCGGGACGCCTATAGCAATCAGCCCCAGCATTTT. The V and J genes are TRBV10-3 and TRBJ1-5; possible D gene TRBD1, 5 bases. The CDR3 is 14 amino acids. From germline, CDR1 is ENHRY and CDR2 SYGVKD. Trimming shortened V by 10 bases and J by 0 bases, and 13 bases separated the two germline ends.

This chain joins TRBV19 and TRBJ2-2, with 7 bases lining up with TRBD1. CDR3 length: 16 amino acids. Germline V gene data show CDR1 as LNHDA and CDR2 as SQIVND (reference sequence). Trimming took 6 bases from V and 7 from J; bases not matched to a gene: 14. Written as DNA, the CDR3 is TGTGCCAGTAGATCTACTAAGACAGGGTTCATCGGGGAGCTGTTTTTT. Encoded protein: CASRSTKTGFIGELFF.

This clonotype was seen only a few times. The chain recombines TRBV12-3 or TRBV12-4 with TRBJ2-7; D might be TRBD1 or TRBD2, each matching 5 bases. There are 14 residues in the CDR3. V lost 1 base to trimming and J lost 0 bases, with 7 bases between them. CDR3 sequence reads: CASSLGGISYEQYF. For the CDR3, the DNA is TGTGCCAGCAGTTTAGGGGGGATCTCCTACGAGCAGTACTTC.

This rearrangement joins TRBV6-1 to TRBJ1-5, with TRBD1 matching 9 bases. Germline V CDR1 and CDR2: MNHNS, SASEGT. V was pared by 7 bases and J by 6 bases, with 7 bases of the junction left unmatched. This CDR3 has 14 amino acids. The CDR3 coding sequence is TGTGCCAGCATCTCCGGGACAGGGATTCAGCCCCAGCATTTT. Translating it yields CASISGTGIQPQHF.

This chain uses TRBV7-8 with TRBJ1-2; D is unclear. The length of the CDR3 is 16 residues. The V end was cut by 5 bases, the J end by 0 bases, with 16 bases between. CDR1 and CDR2 from the germline V gene are SGHVS and FQNEAQ. CDR3 nucleotide sequence: TGTGCCAGCAGCCAAGATAAGATTGCGGCTAACTATGGCTACACCTTC. Translation: CASSQDKIAANYGYTF.

This chain joins TRBV9 and TRBJ1-2, with 9 bases fitting TRBD1. The germline V gene encodes CDR1 SGDLS and CDR2 YYNGEE. The V and J ends lost 4 bases and 1 base, in that order; junction bases with no gene match: 5. The CDR3 spans 15 residues. CDR3 DNA sequence: TGTGCCAGCAGCAACCGGGACAGGGATAACTATGGCTACACCTTC. Amino acid sequence: CASSNRDRDNYGYTF.

The rearrangement links TRBV14 to TRBJ2-7; D might be TRBD2 (6 bases). The CDR3 has 14 residues. In germline, CDR1 is SGHDN, CDR2 FVKESK. Trimming cost V 2 bases and J 4 bases, with 12 bases left between them. The CDR3 bases are TGTGCCAGCAGCCAAACGGGGGAAGGTTACGAGCAGTACTTC. It specifies CASSQTGEGYEQYF.

As for this clonotype: Sequence at one end of the junction differs from germline and may be a read error. This rearrangement joins TRBV7-2 to TRBJ1-1, with D perhaps TRBD1 (6 bases). The germline gives CDR1 SGHTA, CDR2 FQGNSA. The CDR3 is made up of 9 amino acids. CDR3 amino acids: CASSSLGGF. CDR3 nucleotide sequence: TGTGCCAGCAGCTCCCTAGGGGGCTTT.

This clonotype appeared a few times. The gene calls are TRBV4-1 and TRBJ2-7; D ambiguous. V lost 1 base, J lost 9 bases, and 13 bases lay in between. The CDR3 consists of 13 residues. Germline V lookup: CDR1 MGHRA, CDR2 YSYEKL. The CDR3 coding sequence is TGCGCCAGCAGCCAAGGGCCTGACCTCGCGCAGTACTTC. It specifies CASSQGPDLAQYF.

The V and J genes are TRBV9 and TRBJ1-1; 7 bases align to TRBD1. The V gene end was trimmed by 4 bases and the J gene end by 3 bases; junction bases not matched to a gene: 12. Germline V gene lookup returns CDR1 SGDLS and CDR2 YYNGEE. The CDR3 is 16 amino acids. DNA of the CDR3: TGTGCCAGCAGCCCCGGAGCCGGGACAGACGACACTGAAGCTTTCTTT. It encodes CASSPGAGTDDTEAFF. Variable domain in full (rest from reference TRBV9 and TRBJ1-1): DSGVTQTPKHLITATGQRVTLRCSPRSGDLSVYWYQQSLDQGLQFLIQYYNGEERAKGNILERFSAQQFPDLHSELNLSSLELGDSALYFCASSPGAGTDDTEAFFGQGTRLTVV.

This clonotype was detected only a few times. This chain connects TRBV7-9 to TRBJ2-7; D is perhaps TRBD1 (5 bases). Trimming cost V 1 base and J 3 bases, with 13 bases left between them. CDR1 is SEHNR and CDR2 is FQNEAQ in the germline V gene (reference sequence). This CDR3 is built from 15 residues. The CDR3 region has the DNA TGTGCCAGCAGCTTAGGGGGCCGAAAGGGCTACGAGCAGTACTTC. Amino acid sequence: CASSLGGRKGYEQYF.

Details on this clonotype: The junction and the germline gene differ at one end; a read error may be behind it. The rearrangement links TRBV25-1 to TRBJ1-2, with D unresolved. CDR3 length equals 13 residues. The germline CDR1 and CDR2 sequences are MGHDK and SYGVNS. CDR3 nucleotides: TGTGCCTGCAGTGCTCAAACCCGATTAGGCTACACCTTC. Encoded protein: CACSAQTRLGYTF.

This clonotype has just a few counts. The chain joins TRBV5-1 to TRBJ1-1; D is unclear. CDR1 and CDR2 (germline): SGHRS, YFSETQ. The CDR3 is 15 amino acids. Trimming shortened V by 0 bases and J by 11 bases, and 20 bases separated the two germline ends. This chain's CDR3 is CASSLAADSIDPAFF. Here the CDR3 DNA reads TGCGCCAGCAGCTTGGCCGCCGACTCTATTGATCCCGCTTTCTTT.

The table lists this clonotype with a few counts. This chain connects TRBV28 to TRBJ1-3; the D is unclear. This CDR3 has 13 residues. Trimming shortened V by 5 bases and J by 0 bases, and 5 bases separated the two germline ends. Germline assignment: CDR1 MDHEN and CDR2 SYDVKM. CDR3 residues: CASSPHSGNTIYF. CDR3 coding DNA: TGTGCCAGCAGTCCACACTCTGGAAACACCATATATTTT.

This clonotype was counted ten times or more. The chain recombines TRBV20-1 with TRBJ2-7, with 8 positions matching TRBD2. The junction had 8 bases not matched to a gene; V was cut back by 6 bases and J by 1 base. The germline gives CDR1 DFQATT, CDR2 SNEGSKA (reference sequence). The CDR3 is 14 amino acids. CDR3 protein: CSAIGERESYEQYF. CDR3 bases: TGCAGTGCCATCGGGGAGCGGGAGTCCTACGAGCAGTACTTC.

This clonotype showed up many times. V and J are TRBV10-3 and TRBJ1-3; D is uncertain. V shed 10 bases and J shed 0 bases, with 10 bases lying between them. Germline V gene data show CDR1 as ENHRY and CDR2 as SYGVKD. The CDR3 totals 13 residues. The CDR3, as DNA: TGTGCCAGCAAGGAGAGCTCTGGAAACACCATATATTTT. This encodes CASKESSGNTIYF.

The chain links TRBV6-1 to TRBJ1-6; 11 bases line up with TRBD1. Germline V gives CDR1 MNHNS, CDR2 SASEGT. The CDR3 runs 15 residues. The ends lost 5 bases at V and 7 bases at J; junction bases unmatched: 4. The CDR3 DNA reads TGTGCCAGCAGTATCCGGACAGGGGGCAATTCACCCCTCCACTTT. Its translation is CASSIRTGGNSPLHF.

The gene calls are TRBV25-1 and TRBJ1-4; D not certain. The CDR3 extends over 15 amino acids. V lost 4 bases to trimming and J lost 0 bases, with 9 bases between them. Germline CDR1 and CDR2: MGHDK and SYGVNS. CDR3 nucleotides: TGTGCCAGCAGTGCAGGAGAACCAACTAATGAAAAACTGTTTTTT. As protein: CASSAGEPTNEKLFF. The entire variable domain, with the rest obtained from reference TRBV25-1 and TRBJ1-4, is as follows: EADIYQTPRYLVIGTGKKITLECSQTMGHDKMYWYQQDPGMELHLIHYSYGVNSTEKGDLSSESTVSRIRTEHFPLTLESARPSHTSQYLCASSAGEPTNEKLFFGSGTQLSVL.

With regard to this clonotype: One junction end does not reproduce the germline sequence, and a read error may be involved. The chain carries TRBV4-1 and TRBJ1-1; D may be TRBD1 (6 bases). CDR3 length: 13 amino acids. Germline values: CDR1 MGHRA, CDR2 YSYEKL. The CDR3 sequence: CASSQAVMATGKF. The CDR3 DNA is TGCGCCAGCAGCCAAGCAGTTATGGCAACAGGGAAATTT.

The gene calls are TRBV20-1 and TRBJ2-7, with TRBD2 matching over 7 bases. The J call may not be correct, given that the DNA end is closer to TRBJ2-5. CDR3 size: 15 residues. Germline V lookup: CDR1 DFQATT, CDR2 SNEGSKA (reference sequence). CDR3 DNA sequence: TGCAGTGCTAGAGATATCGGACTAGACATCTCGACCCAGTACTTC. Protein: CSARDIGLDISTQYF.

The chain couples TRBV12-3 or TRBV12-4 to TRBJ1-2; D gene uncertain. The CDR3 consists of 15 residues. The germline V and J ends were trimmed by 5 bases and 3 bases, with 16 bases remaining between them. Here the CDR3 DNA reads TGTGCCAGCAGTCCCACCGAGCGACGGCACTATGGCTACACCTTC. As protein: CASSPTERRHYGYTF.

Concerning this clonotype itself: Possible read error: a much larger clone is one base away. The chain uses TRBV7-2 and TRBJ2-5; D is unclear. CDR1 is SGHTA and CDR2 is FQGNSA in the germline V gene. Trimming removed 3 bases at V and 1 base at J, with 9 bases between. The CDR3 is 14 residues long. In DNA, the CDR3 is TGTGCCAGCAGCTTGTTTGTCATCCAAGAGACCCAGTACTTC. Its protein product is CASSLFVIQETQYF.

As concerns this clonotype: A read error is possible here, since a much larger clone lies one base away. This rearrangement joins TRBV6-5 to TRBJ2-7, with a possible D match to TRBD2 (6 bases). Trimming left V 5 bases short and J 2 bases short, with 10 bases between. Per germline, CDR1 MNHEY and CDR2 SVGAGI. CDR3 length: 13 residues. The CDR3 sequence is CASSATRAYEQYF. Here the CDR3 DNA reads TGTGCCAGCAGTGCGACTAGGGCCTACGAGCAGTACTTC.

The chain is built from TRBV20-1 and TRBJ2-7; TRBD2 is a possible D gene (7 bases). V lost 5 bases to trimming and J lost 0 bases, with 14 bases between them. The germline V gene has CDR1 DFQATT and CDR2 SNEGSKA (reference sequence). The length of the CDR3 is 14 residues. CDR3 DNA: TGCAGTGCTCTGGGGGGGCGGGACTCCTACGAGCAGTACTTC. It codes for CSALGGRDSYEQYF.